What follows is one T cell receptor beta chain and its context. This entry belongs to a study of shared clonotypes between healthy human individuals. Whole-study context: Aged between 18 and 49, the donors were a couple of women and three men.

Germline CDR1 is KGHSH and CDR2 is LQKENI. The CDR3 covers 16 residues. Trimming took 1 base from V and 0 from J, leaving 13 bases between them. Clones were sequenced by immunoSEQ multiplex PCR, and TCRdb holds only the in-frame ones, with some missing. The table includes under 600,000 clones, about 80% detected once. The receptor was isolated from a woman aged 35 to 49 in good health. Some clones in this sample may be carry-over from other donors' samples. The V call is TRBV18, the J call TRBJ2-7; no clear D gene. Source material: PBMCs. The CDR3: CASSPRAITSSYEQYF. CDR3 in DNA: TGTGCCAGCTCACCACGGGCCATAACGAGCTCCTACGAGCAGTACTTC.